This record concerns one T cell receptor (beta chain) sequence. What it binds is unknown. Germline CDR1 is SNHLY and CDR2 is FYNNEI. The V end lost 6 bases, the J end lost 7 bases, and 8 bases lay between the germline ends. The length of the CDR3 is 11 residues. The entry originates in a study of graft-versus-host responses after intestinal transplantation. Study in general: Grafts were multivisceral, liver-intestinal, or isolated intestinal. The whole recipient group had anti-thymocyte globulin induction followed by tacrolimus and steroids for around 3 years.

Graft samples were processed, releasing intraepithelial and lamina propria lymphocytes. Regarding the study as a whole: The marrow of recipients harbored GvH clones, and ileum or blood showed some of them first. Individuals carrying graft-donor T cell macrochimerism showed high graft-versus-host to host-versus-graft clonal ratios in allografts.

Sequencing used immunoSEQ multiplex PCR; TCRdb keeps in-frame clones, though not all of them. The sample lists around 5,200 clones, over 55% occurring once. The TCR was taken from a human patient who received an intestinal transplant, so some T cells may come from the graft donor. The starting material was ileum tissue, obtained less than 270 days after intestinal transplant. This sequence joins TRBV2 and TRBJ2-3; no clear D gene. This CDR3 reads CASRMENTQYF. CDR3 bases: TGTGCCAGCAGGATGGAGAATACGCAGTATTTT.